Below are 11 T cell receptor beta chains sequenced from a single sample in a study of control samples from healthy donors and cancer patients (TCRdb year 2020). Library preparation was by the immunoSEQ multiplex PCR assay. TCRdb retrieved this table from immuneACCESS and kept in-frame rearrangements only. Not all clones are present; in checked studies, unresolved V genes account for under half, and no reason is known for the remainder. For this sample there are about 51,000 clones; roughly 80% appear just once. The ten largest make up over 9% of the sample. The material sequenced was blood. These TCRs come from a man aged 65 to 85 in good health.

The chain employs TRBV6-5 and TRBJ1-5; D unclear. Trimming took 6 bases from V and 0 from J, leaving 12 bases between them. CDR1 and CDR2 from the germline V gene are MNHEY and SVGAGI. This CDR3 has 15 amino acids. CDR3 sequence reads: CASRLKISSNQPQHF. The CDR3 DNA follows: TGTGCCAGCAGGCTAAAAATTAGTAGCAATCAGCCCCAGCATTTT.

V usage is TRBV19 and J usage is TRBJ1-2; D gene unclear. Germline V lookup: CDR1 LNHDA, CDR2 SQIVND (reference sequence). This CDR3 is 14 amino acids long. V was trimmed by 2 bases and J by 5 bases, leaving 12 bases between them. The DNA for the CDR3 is TGTGCCAGTAGTATACCAGGATCTCTTTATGGCTACACCTTC. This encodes CASSIPGSLYGYTF.

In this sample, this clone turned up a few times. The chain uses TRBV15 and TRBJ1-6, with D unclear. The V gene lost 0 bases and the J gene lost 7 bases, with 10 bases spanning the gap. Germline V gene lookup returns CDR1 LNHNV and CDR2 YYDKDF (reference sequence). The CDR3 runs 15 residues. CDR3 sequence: CATSRDWSSNSPLHF. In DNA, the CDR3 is TGTGCCACCAGCAGAGATTGGAGCTCCAATTCACCCCTCCACTTT.

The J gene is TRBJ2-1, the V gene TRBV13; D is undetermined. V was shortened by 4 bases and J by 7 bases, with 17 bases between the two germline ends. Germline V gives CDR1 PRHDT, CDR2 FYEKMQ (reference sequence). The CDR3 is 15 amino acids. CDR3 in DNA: TGTGCCAGCAGCTCGGCAGCAGCTGCGGATAATGAGCAGTTCTTC. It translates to CASSSAAAADNEQFF.

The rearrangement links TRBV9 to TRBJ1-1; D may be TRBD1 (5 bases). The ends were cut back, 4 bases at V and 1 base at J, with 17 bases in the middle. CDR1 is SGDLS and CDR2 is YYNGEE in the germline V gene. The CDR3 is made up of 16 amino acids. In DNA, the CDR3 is TGTGCCAGCAGCCCCAGGCCCCAGGGCCAGAACACTGAAGCTTTCTTT. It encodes CASSPRPQGQNTEAFF.

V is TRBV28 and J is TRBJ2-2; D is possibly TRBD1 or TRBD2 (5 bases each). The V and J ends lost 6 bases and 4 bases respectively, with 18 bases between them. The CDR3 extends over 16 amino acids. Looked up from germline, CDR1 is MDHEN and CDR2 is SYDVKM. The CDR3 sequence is CASSPRGRGSTGELFF. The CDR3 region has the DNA TGTGCCAGCAGCCCAAGGGGCAGAGGGAGCACCGGGGAGCTGTTTTTT.

As DNA, the CDR3 is TGTGCCAGCAGCTTATGGCAGGGAGAAGCTTTCTTT. It encodes CASSLWQGEAFF. The chain couples TRBV7-6 to TRBJ1-1; weak D call: TRBD1 (5 bases). The CDR3 is 12 residues long. Germline CDR1 and CDR2: SGHVS and FNYEAQ. V lost 2 bases and J lost 8, with 9 bases in between.

In nucleotides, the CDR3 is TGTGCCAGCAGCTTAGGGACCCCTGAAGCTTTCTTT. This encodes CASSLGTPEAFF. The genes are TRBV11-2 and TRBJ1-1, with D hard to call. CDR3 size: 12 residues. V was shortened by 1 base and J by 6 bases, with 6 bases between the two germline ends. Germline-derived CDR1 and CDR2 are SGHAT and FQNNGV.

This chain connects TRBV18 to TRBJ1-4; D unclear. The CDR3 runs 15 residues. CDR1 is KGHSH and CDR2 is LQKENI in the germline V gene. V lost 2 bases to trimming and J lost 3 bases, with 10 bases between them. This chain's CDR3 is CASSPTVQANEKLFF. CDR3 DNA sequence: TGTGCCAGCTCACCAACGGTGCAGGCTAATGAAAAACTGTTTTTT.

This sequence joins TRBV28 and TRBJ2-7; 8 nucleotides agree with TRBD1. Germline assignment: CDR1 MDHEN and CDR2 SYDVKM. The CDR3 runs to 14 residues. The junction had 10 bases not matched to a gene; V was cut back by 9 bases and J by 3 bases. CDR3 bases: TGTGCCAGTGAACCGGGACAGGACCTCTACGAGCAGTACTTC. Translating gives CASEPGQDLYEQYF.

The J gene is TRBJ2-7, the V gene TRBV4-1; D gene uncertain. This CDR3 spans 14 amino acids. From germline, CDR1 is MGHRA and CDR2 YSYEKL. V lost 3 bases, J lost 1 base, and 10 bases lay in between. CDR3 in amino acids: CASSHPRQSYEQYF. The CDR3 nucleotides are TGCGCCAGCAGCCACCCGAGACAATCCTACGAGCAGTACTTC.